The 27 T cell receptor beta chains listed next were all sequenced from one sample in a study of cytomegalovirus exposure and HLA in healthy donors. Sequenced by immunoSEQ multiplex PCR; TCRdb stores in-frame clones only, minus some. The sample shows 150,000 to 250,000 clones, around 83% of them seen only once. Sequenced: PBMCs. The receptor source for this set is a woman younger than 45 in good health and CMV-seropositive.

The rearrangement joins TRBV28 to TRBJ2-1, with 10 positions matching TRBD1. Per the germline V gene, CDR1 is MDHEN and CDR2 is SYDVKM. The CDR3 sequence is 13 residues long. Unmatched junction bases numbered 3, after V lost 7 bases and J lost 6 bases. CDR3 DNA: TGTGCCAGCACGGACAGGGGGTTCAATGAGCAGTTCTTC. Amino acids: CASTDRGFNEQFF.

With respect to this clone: Other nucleotide sequences from this sample produce the same CDR3. J is TRBJ2-5 and V is TRBV20-1; D is unresolved. Germline V gene data show CDR1 as DFQATT and CDR2 as SNEGSKA (reference sequence). Trimming shortened V by 0 bases and J by 4 bases, and 3 bases separated the two germline ends. The CDR3 has 11 residues. The CDR3 spells CSARERETQYF. CDR3 nucleotide sequence: TGCAGTGCTAGAGAGCGAGAGACCCAGTACTTC.

This clone has more than one count but fewer than ten. This rearrangement joins TRBV5-4 to TRBJ1-2; 8 nucleotides line up with TRBD1. CDR1 SGHNT and CDR2 YYREEE come from the germline V gene (reference sequence). Trimming took 6 bases from V and 7 from J; bases not matched to a gene: 8. This CDR3 contains 13 residues. In nucleotides, the CDR3 is TGTGCCAGCAACCCGGACAGGGCTGGTGGCTACACCTTC. Its translation: CASNPDRAGGYTF. The variable domain in full, with the rest retrieved from reference TRBV5-4 and TRBJ1-2, is ETGVTQSPTHLIKTRGQQVTLRCSSQSGHNTVSWYQQALGQGPQFIFQYYREEENGRGNFPPRFSGLQFPNYSSELNVNALELDDSALYLCASNPDRAGGYTFGSGTRLTVV.

The chain joins TRBV5-6 to TRBJ2-1; 8 nucleotides match TRBD2. The ends lost 1 base at V and 5 bases at J; junction bases unmatched: 5. CDR3 length: 15 residues. The germline V gene encodes CDR1 SGHDT and CDR2 YYEEEE. CDR3 nucleotide sequence: TGTGCCAGCAGCTTGTTAAGCGGGAGACACAATGAGCAGTTCTTC. Translation: CASSLLSGRHNEQFF.

This clone was observed a handful of times. This chain links TRBV28 with TRBJ1-4, with 11 bases matching TRBD1. Per the germline V gene, CDR1 is MDHEN and CDR2 is SYDVKM. With 7 bases clipped from V and 4 bases from J, the junction kept 2 bases outside the gene matches. The CDR3 consists of 14 residues. The CDR3 bases are TGTGCCAGCACCGGGACAGGGGGTAATGAAAAACTGTTTTTT. This sequence encodes CASTGTGGNEKLFF.

This clone showed up just once. The chain recombines TRBV5-1 with TRBJ1-1; TRBD1 matches at 8 bases. The trim removed 4 bases at V and 2 bases at J, leaving 4 bases unmatched. The length of the CDR3 is 14 residues. CDR1 is SGHRS, CDR2 YFSETQ, per germline. The CDR3 loop reads CASSQGQANTEAFF. CDR3 nucleotide sequence: TGCGCCAGCAGCCAGGGACAGGCAAACACTGAAGCTTTCTTT.

The rearrangement links TRBV29-1 to TRBJ2-3; TRBD2 agrees at 9 bases. Germline CDR1 is SQVTM and CDR2 is ANQGSEA. The J segment lost 0 bases and the V segment lost 5 bases, leaving 0 bases of the junction unmatched. The CDR3 has 13 residues. CDR3: CSVTSGSTDTQYF. In DNA, the CDR3 is TGCAGCGTTACTAGCGGGAGCACAGATACGCAGTATTTT.

The chain links TRBV2 to TRBJ2-2; D gene uncertain. From germline, CDR1 is SNHLY and CDR2 FYNNEI. This CDR3 contains 12 residues. The V end lost 6 bases, the J end lost 11 bases, and 13 bases lay between the germline ends. This CDR3 is CASRNEEFELFF. DNA for the CDR3: TGTGCCAGCAGAAACGAAGAGTTTGAGCTGTTTTTT.

The V call is TRBV28, the J call TRBJ2-5; 7 bases agree with TRBD2. The ends lost 3 bases at V and 0 bases at J; junction bases unmatched: 10. The germline gives CDR1 MDHEN, CDR2 SYDVKM. The CDR3 has 17 residues. CDR3 in amino acids: CASSFYQGAGNQETQYF. The CDR3 DNA is TGTGCCAGCAGTTTCTATCAAGGAGCGGGGAACCAAGAGACCCAGTACTTC. The whole variable domain, remainder taken from reference TRBV28 and TRBJ2-5, is DVKVTQSSRYLVKRTGEKVFLECVQDMDHENMFWYRQDPGLGLRLIYFSYDVKMKEKGDIPEGYSVSREKKERFSLILESASTNQTSMYLCASSFYQGAGNQETQYFGPGTRLLVL.

The rearrangement uses TRBV13 and TRBJ2-1, with D possibly matching TRBD2 (6 bases). V was cut by 2 bases and J by 10 bases, with 12 bases left in between. Germline V lookup: CDR1 PRHDT, CDR2 FYEKMQ (reference sequence). This CDR3 has 13 residues. Here the CDR3 reads CASSLRLVEEQFF. CDR3 bases: TGTGCCAGCAGCTTACGACTAGTGGAGGAGCAGTTCTTC.

The chain has TRBV5-4 and TRBJ1-3, with 8 bases aligning to TRBD1. V lost 1 base and J lost 7; bases outside the gene matches: 7. The CDR3 runs 15 residues. Germline CDR1 and CDR2: SGHNT and YYREEE (reference sequence). CDR3 region: CASSLTQGARNTIYF. CDR3 coding DNA: TGTGCCAGCAGCTTGACGCAGGGGGCGAGGAACACCATATATTTT.

Concerning this clone itself: The junction shows a germline mismatch at one end, possibly a read error. This chain joins TRBV6-5 and TRBJ2-1, with D possibly TRBD2 on 5 matching bases. The CDR3 extends over 14 amino acids. Germline V gene sequence: CDR1 MNHEY, CDR2 SVGAGI. CDR3 sequence reads: CASTYPGSNNEQFF. The CDR3 region has the DNA TGTGCCAGCACTTACCCGGGGTCGAACAATGAGCAGTTCTTC.

V gene TRBV6-1 combines with J gene TRBJ1-2; 7 bases map to TRBD1. The V gene's germline CDR1 is MNHNS and CDR2 SASEGT. This CDR3 is 14 amino acids long. The J segment lost 2 bases and the V segment lost 6 bases, leaving 6 bases of the junction unmatched. The CDR3 coding sequence is TGTGCCAGCAGCCAGACAGGGCTCAACTATGGCTACACCTTC. Residues: CASSQTGLNYGYTF.

The chain combines TRBV27 with TRBJ1-5; 8 bases agree with TRBD1. Germline V gene lookup returns CDR1 MNHEY and CDR2 SMNVEV (reference sequence). Trimming cost V 10 bases and J 1 base; bases outside gene matches: 3. There are 13 residues in the CDR3. CDR3: CATAGGSNQPQHF. CDR3 nucleotides: TGTGCCACGGCAGGGGGCAGCAATCAGCCCCAGCATTTT.

J is TRBJ2-1 and V is TRBV5-1; TRBD2 aligns across 10 bases. Trimming at V came to 1 base and at J to 3 bases, leaving 10 bases not matched to a gene. CDR3 length: 18 amino acids. Germline CDR1 is SGHRS and CDR2 is YFSETQ. CDR3 sequence: CASSLSASGRSVYNEQFF. The CDR3 DNA sequence: TGCGCCAGCAGCTTGTCGGCTAGCGGGAGAAGCGTCTACAATGAGCAGTTCTTC.

This chain joins TRBV18 and TRBJ1-2; 7 bases fit TRBD1. In germline, CDR1 is KGHSH, CDR2 LQKENI. The CDR3 spans 13 residues. J lost 3 bases, V lost 4 bases, and 2 bases had no gene match. CDR3 loop: CASSRDRDYGYTF. In nucleotides, the CDR3 is TGTGCCAGCTCACGGGACAGAGACTATGGCTACACCTTC.

The chain links TRBV18 to TRBJ1-2, with a possible D match to TRBD1 (5 bases). Germline assignment: CDR1 KGHSH and CDR2 LQKENI. V was trimmed by 1 base and J by 1 base, leaving 13 bases between them. CDR3 size: 16 residues. The CDR3 DNA reads TGTGCCAGCTCACCACTAAACCAGGGACTTAACTATGGCTACACCTTC. Translated: CASSPLNQGLNYGYTF.

V and J are TRBV11-1 and TRBJ2-3; 11 bases are shared with TRBD2. Germline CDR1 SGHAT, CDR2 FQDESV (reference sequence). The J segment lost 5 bases and the V segment lost 6 bases, leaving 7 bases of the junction unmatched. This CDR3 has 15 residues. CDR3 DNA: TGTGCCAGCAGAACCGGGACTAGCGGCCTAGATACGCAGTATTTT. Its protein product is CASRTGTSGLDTQYF.

The chain has TRBV19 and TRBJ2-7; the D gene is possibly TRBD1 (5 bases). From germline, CDR1 is LNHDA and CDR2 SQIVND (reference sequence). Trimming stripped 5 bases from V and 3 bases from J, with 11 bases between. CDR3 size: 13 residues. The CDR3 reads CASSPGRVYEQYF. The DNA of the CDR3 is TGTGCCAGTAGTCCCGGCAGGGTCTACGAGCAGTACTTC.

As concerns this clone: Distinct nucleotide sequences in the sample also encode this CDR3. The rearrangement joins TRBV6-5 to TRBJ2-1; D is ambiguous. V lost 7 bases and J lost 3, with 4 bases in between. Germline V gene sequence: CDR1 MNHEY, CDR2 SVGAGI. CDR3 length: 11 residues. The CDR3 DNA reads as TGTGCCAGCACCCTCTACAATGAGCAGTTCTTC. It specifies CASTLYNEQFF.

The chain couples TRBV5-6 to TRBJ1-2, with 7 nucleotides matching TRBD1. The CDR3 contains 13 residues. Germline trimming cut 3 bases from V and 6 bases from J; bases unmatched to any gene: 5. Germline V gene data show CDR1 as SGHDT and CDR2 as YYEEEE. CDR3 loop: CASSWYRGDGYTF. Written as DNA, the CDR3 is TGTGCCAGCAGCTGGTACAGGGGCGATGGCTACACCTTC. Looking up the rest from reference TRBV5-6 and TRBJ1-2 gives the full variable domain: DAGVTQSPTHLIKTRGQQVTLRCSPKSGHDTVSWYQQALGQGPQFIFQYYEEEERQRGNFPDRFSGHQFPNYSSELNVNALLLGDSALYLCASSWYRGDGYTFGSGTRLTVV.

The chain has TRBV7-8 and TRBJ1-2, with TRBD1 matching over 8 bases. V lost 5 bases, J lost 4 bases, and 9 bases stayed unmatched. CDR3 size: 15 residues. Germline-derived CDR1 and CDR2 are SGHVS and FQNEAQ. CDR3 nucleotide sequence: TGTGCCAGCAGCGCAGACAGGGGCGAAAGCTATGGCTACACCTTC. Amino acids: CASSADRGESYGYTF.

V is TRBV2 and J is TRBJ2-1, with TRBD1 matching over 9 bases. Germline V gene lookup returns CDR1 SNHLY and CDR2 FYNNEI. V was clipped by 7 bases and J by 0 bases; unmatched bases: 4. This CDR3 has 15 amino acids. CDR3 nucleotide sequence: TGTGCCAGCAACCACAGGGGGCCCTCCTACAATGAGCAGTTCTTC. Translation: CASNHRGPSYNEQFF. Complete variable domain (other parts from reference TRBV2 and TRBJ2-1): EPEVTQTPSHQVTQMGQEVILRCVPISNHLYFYWYRQILGQKVEFLVSFYNNEISEKSEIFDDQFSVERPDGSNFTLKIRSTKLEDSAMYFCASNHRGPSYNEQFFGPGTRLTVL.

V usage is TRBV15 and J usage is TRBJ2-1; TRBD2 agrees at 8 bases. CDR3 size: 13 residues. Looked up from germline, CDR1 is LNHNV and CDR2 is YYDKDF (reference sequence). Germline trimming cut 3 bases from V and 9 bases from J; bases unmatched to any gene: 4. The CDR3 DNA sequence: TGTGCCACCAGCAGGACTAGCGCGACTGAGCAGTTCTTC. Amino acid sequence: CATSRTSATEQFF.

The V call is TRBV28, the J call TRBJ2-7, with D possibly matching TRBD2 (5 bases). The V gene lost 1 base and the J gene lost 3 bases, with 10 bases spanning the gap. Germline V gene lookup returns CDR1 MDHEN and CDR2 SYDVKM. The CDR3 is 14 residues long. The CDR3 loop is CASSLSLGLYEQYF. The CDR3 coding sequence is TGTGCCAGCAGTTTATCCCTAGGACTCTACGAGCAGTACTTC.

The chain is built from TRBV14 and TRBJ1-3; weak D call: TRBD1 (6 bases). The CDR3 has 13 amino acids. Trimming took 1 base from V and 7 from J, leaving 8 bases between them. Germline V gives CDR1 SGHDN, CDR2 FVKESK. CDR3 residues: CASSQGQGNTIYF. The CDR3 region has the DNA TGTGCCAGCAGCCAAGGGCAGGGGAACACCATATATTTT.

This clone has just a few counts. The chain uses TRBV9 and TRBJ2-1, with 10 bases aligning to TRBD2. Per the germline V gene, CDR1 is SGDLS and CDR2 is YYNGEE. With V trimmed by 1 base and J by 10 bases, 2 bases remained unmatched. This CDR3 is built from 13 residues. CDR3 sequence: CASSVLTSGEQFF. DNA of the CDR3: TGTGCCAGCAGCGTATTGACTAGCGGGGAGCAGTTCTTC. The full variable domain, its missing parts supplied by reference TRBV9 and TRBJ2-1, is DSGVTQTPKHLITATGQRVTLRCSPRSGDLSVYWYQQSLDQGLQFLIQYYNGEERAKGNILERFSAQQFPDLHSELNLSSLELGDSALYFCASSVLTSGEQFFGPGTRLTVL.